One and the same sample provided the 15 T cell receptor beta chains below, sequenced in a study of PD-L1 blockade in urothelial cancer. Data came from immunoSEQ multiplex PCR; TCRdb stores just in-frame clones and leaves some out. The profile shows 40,000 to 55,000 clones, roughly 84% of them singletons. Time point in this sample: pretreatment peripheral blood. Sequencing was performed on PBMCs, taken around atezolizumab (anti-PD-L1) treatment. All receptors come from a donor at least 40 years old with urothelial cancer.

This chain joins TRBV7-9 and TRBJ1-1; maybe TRBD1 (5 bases). Germline V gene lookup returns CDR1 SEHNR and CDR2 FQNEAQ (reference sequence). The CDR3 sequence is 14 residues long. V was trimmed by 5 bases and J by 1 base, leaving 11 bases between them. The CDR3 coding sequence is TGTGCCAGCAGCCTCGGGGGGGGGAACACTGAAGCTTTCTTT. It codes for CASSLGGGNTEAFF.

The chain is built from TRBV29-1 and TRBJ2-1; a possible D gene is TRBD2 (7 bases). The CDR3 spans 16 residues. Germline V CDR1 and CDR2: SQVTM, ANQGSEA. Trimming pared 6 bases from V and 4 bases from J, leaving 22 bases between. CDR3 DNA sequence: TGCAGCGTGAAGAAACAGGGCGGGCGGGGGTACAATGAGCAGTTCTTC. Translating it yields CSVKKQGGRGYNEQFF.

Comments on this clone: One end of the junction is discordant with germline, which a read error may explain. CDR3: CASSPRISNTGELFF. The CDR3 bases are TGTGCTAGCAGCCCCAGGATTTCGAACACCGGGGAGCTGTTTTTT. The rearrangement uses TRBV7-7 and TRBJ2-2; D is uncertain. The germline V gene encodes CDR1 SSHAT and CDR2 FNYEAQ (reference sequence). This CDR3 has 15 residues.

The chain combines TRBV7-2 with TRBJ2-7; D is unclear. Germline V gene data show CDR1 as SGHTA and CDR2 as FQGNSA. The CDR3 extends over 15 amino acids. With 2 bases removed from V and 5 bases from J, the gap between germline ends came to 16 bases. Here the CDR3 reads CASSLSAARSDEQYF. The CDR3 DNA reads TGTGCCAGCAGCTTATCCGCGGCGAGATCCGACGAGCAGTACTTC.

The V gene is TRBV19, the J gene TRBJ2-1, with 14 bases that match TRBD2. Germline-derived CDR1 and CDR2 are LNHDA and SQIVND (reference sequence). Losses at the gene ends were 4 bases for V and 8 bases for J; bases not matched to a gene: 7. The CDR3 is 16 amino acids. The CDR3 nucleotides read TGTGCCAGTAGTACTCCCGGGACTAGCGGGAGCTATGAGCAGTTCTTC. It codes for CASSTPGTSGSYEQFF.

This sequence joins TRBV5-1 and TRBJ2-7; 10 nucleotides line up with TRBD1. V gave up 7 bases and J gave up 1 base; unmatched junction bases: 8. CDR1 SGHRS and CDR2 YFSETQ come from the germline V gene. This CDR3 is built from 15 residues. CDR3 DNA: TGCGCCAGCGGAACACCGGGACAGGGGTCCTACGAGCAGTACTTC. It codes for CASGTPGQGSYEQYF.

The genes are TRBV4-1 and TRBJ2-5, with TRBD2 identical over 9 bases. The end of the DNA aligns better with TRBJ2-7, so the J call may be wrong. Germline assignment: CDR1 MGHRA and CDR2 YSYEKL. There are 17 residues in the CDR3. The CDR3 loop is CASSQVPSGIQAYEQYF. CDR3 DNA sequence: TGCGCCAGCAGCCAAGTTCCTAGCGGGATCCAGGCCTACGAGCAGTACTTC.

The J gene is TRBJ2-5, the V gene TRBV7-2, with D maybe TRBD1 (6 bases). V was clipped by 4 bases and J by 2 bases, with 11 bases between them. The length of the CDR3 is 14 residues. Germline V CDR1 and CDR2: SGHTA, FQGNSA. In nucleotides, the CDR3 is TGTGCCAGCAGCTACGGGACACCGCAAGAGACCCAGTACTTC. Its protein product is CASSYGTPQETQYF.

The V gene is TRBV9, the J gene TRBJ2-5, with D possibly matching TRBD2 (6 bases). The CDR3 is 14 residues long. CDR1 and CDR2 from the germline V gene are SGDLS and YYNGEE. V lost 3 bases and J lost 5, with 14 bases in between. This CDR3 is CASSATGTLETQYF. The DNA for the CDR3 is TGTGCCAGCAGCGCCACCGGGACTCTGGAGACCCAGTACTTC.

This clone was counted a few times. V gene TRBV5-4 combines with J gene TRBJ2-5, with 16 bases identical to TRBD2. CDR1 and CDR2 from the germline V gene are SGHNT and YYREEE (reference sequence). V was pared by 2 bases and J by 3 bases, with 1 base of the junction left unmatched. The length of the CDR3 is 16 residues. The DNA of the CDR3 is TGTGCCAGCAGCTTAGGGACTAGCGGGAGGGAAGAGACCCAGTACTTC. The encoded protein is CASSLGTSGREETQYF.

This rearrangement joins TRBV7-9 to TRBJ2-1, with D tentatively TRBD1 (5 bases). Germline values: CDR1 SEHNR, CDR2 FQNEAQ (reference sequence). This CDR3 spans 16 amino acids. V was shortened by 4 bases and J by 2 bases, with 15 bases between the two germline ends. The CDR3 reads CASSYIGAVAYNEQFF. CDR3 coding DNA: TGTGCCAGCAGCTACATAGGGGCGGTTGCCTACAATGAGCAGTTCTTC.

This chain connects TRBV6-6 to TRBJ2-7, with D unclear. The CDR3 is 12 residues long. Between the trimmed V and J ends, which lost 2 bases and 3 bases, there was a span of 5 bases. CDR1 is MNHNY and CDR2 is SVGAGI in the germline V gene (reference sequence). The CDR3 loop is CASSYASYEQYF. In DNA, the CDR3 is TGTGCCAGCAGTTACGCTAGCTACGAGCAGTACTTC.

This chain connects TRBV9 to TRBJ2-1; D not resolved. Germline V gene sequence: CDR1 SGDLS, CDR2 YYNGEE. The V end was cut by 2 bases, the J end by 5 bases, with 14 bases between. The CDR3 runs 15 residues. The CDR3 sequence: CASSVAPGLDNEQFF. The CDR3 DNA is TGTGCCAGCAGCGTCGCCCCCGGTCTGGACAATGAGCAGTTCTTC.

The chain carries TRBV19 and TRBJ2-1; D gene ambiguous. Germline assignment: CDR1 LNHDA and CDR2 SQIVND (reference sequence). This CDR3 is built from 15 residues. Trimming took 3 bases from V and 0 from J, leaving 9 bases between them. The DNA of the CDR3 is TGTGCCAGTAGTATGGCCCTCAGCTCCTACAATGAGCAGTTCTTC. Protein product: CASSMALSSYNEQFF.

The chain is built from TRBV5-1 and TRBJ2-5, with D maybe TRBD2 (6 bases). CDR3 size: 14 residues. Trimming removed 4 bases at V and 5 bases at J, with 15 bases between. Germline-derived CDR1 and CDR2 are SGHRS and YFSETQ. The CDR3 coding sequence is TGCGCCAGCAGCCAGCGGGCGGCAGGGGAGACCCAGTACTTC. This gives the protein CASSQRAAGETQYF.